These 4 T cell receptor beta chains were all obtained from the same sample, sequenced in a study of T-cell memory formation after mild COVID-19. TCRdb itself ran the 5' RACE reads through MiXCR, one entry per CDR3 protein. The sample includes 250,000 to 300,000 distinct CDR3 sequences, around 15% seen only once; the top ten take roughly 24%. Sequencing was performed on PBMCs or a T cell subset sorted from them (not recorded which). The source is a man between 18 and 35 years old who had mild COVID-19 (a few samples of this study predate the infection). Cell type and time point are not known.

This chain connects TRBV30 to TRBJ1-2; D not resolved. V lost 0 bases and J 6 bases, leaving 11 bases between the germline ends. Germline V lookup: CDR1 GTSNPN, CDR2 SVGIG (reference sequence). The CDR3 spans 13 residues. CDR3 nucleotides: TGTGCCTGGAGTGTACGAATGGGGAATGGCTACACCTTC. Residues: CAWSVRMGNGYTF.

This clonotype was recorded many times. V usage is TRBV5-1 and J usage is TRBJ2-7; D not certain. Germline CDR1 reads SGHRS; CDR2 reads YFSETQ. The length of the CDR3 is 10 residues. The CDR3 sequence: CTKGVGEQYF. CDR3 coding DNA: TGCACCAAAGGAGTAGGCGAGCAGTACTTC.

This clonotype was detected a few times. This chain connects TRBV7-3 to TRBJ2-2, with TRBD2 as a possible D gene (5 bases). CDR3 length: 16 amino acids. V lost 5 bases and J lost 4, with 17 bases in between. The germline gives CDR1 SGHTA, CDR2 FQGTGA. The CDR3 loop is CASSQQPIRGTGELFF. CDR3 bases: TGTGCCAGCAGCCAACAACCTATTCGGGGCACCGGGGAGCTGTTTTTT.

This clonotype was observed a few times. The V and J genes are TRBV10-3 and TRBJ2-5; the D is unclear. Germline V CDR1 and CDR2: ENHRY, SYGVKD. V was cut by 2 bases and J by 1 base, with 11 bases left in between. The CDR3 is 15 residues long. The CDR3 sequence is CAISEGQPSQETQYF. The CDR3, as DNA: TGTGCCATCAGTGAGGGTCAACCAAGCCAAGAGACCCAGTACTTC.